Shown below are 10 T cell receptor beta chains from a single sample sequenced in a study of T cell changes during pregnancy in multiple sclerosis (dated by TCRdb to about 2019). Library preparation was by the immunoSEQ multiplex PCR assay. This is the immuneACCESS table as TCRdb keeps it, with only in-frame sequences that have V and J called. A part of the clones is gone; compared with another copy, unresolved V genes explain less than half, and the rest is unexplained. The sample table contains tens of thousands of clones; only one count was recorded for 80% to 95% of them. The ten largest clones add up to less than 2% of the sample. The sequencing here drew on peripheral blood, taken in the first trimester of pregnancy. These TCRs come from a female donor with multiple sclerosis, enrolled in a pregnancy study.

V is TRBV10-3 and J is TRBJ2-3; a possible D gene is TRBD2 (5 bases). This CDR3 region has 15 residues. Trimming stripped 7 bases from V and 0 bases from J, with 14 bases between. Looked up from germline, CDR1 is ENHRY and CDR2 is SYGVKD. CDR3 coding DNA: TGTGCCATCAAAACAAGGCCGGGGAGCACAGATACGCAGTATTTT. This translates into CAIKTRPGSTDTQYF.

J is TRBJ2-1 and V is TRBV9, with 13 bases identical to TRBD2. Germline lookup yields CDR1 SGDLS and CDR2 YYNGEE. V shed 1 base, J shed 8 bases, and the junction held 6 bases outside the gene matches. The CDR3 contains 16 residues. The CDR3 here is CASSVTSGRAWDEQFF. For the CDR3, the DNA is TGTGCCAGCAGCGTAACTAGCGGGAGGGCCTGGGATGAGCAGTTCTTC.

V and J are TRBV28 and TRBJ1-3; D gene unclear. V lost 6 bases, J lost 0 bases, and 18 bases lay in between. Germline assignment: CDR1 MDHEN and CDR2 SYDVKM. CDR3 length: 17 amino acids. DNA for the CDR3: TGTGCCAGCAGCCACCCCTCTGCCGAGTTCTCTGGAAACACCATATATTTT. It is translated as CASSHPSAEFSGNTIYF.

This clone was detected once. V usage is TRBV2 and J usage is TRBJ2-1; maybe TRBD2 (7 bases). Germline CDR1 reads SNHLY; CDR2 reads FYNNEI. Trimming left V 6 bases short and J 0 bases short, with 12 bases between. The CDR3 is 15 amino acids. CDR3 bases: TGTGCCAGCAGGGGGAGGGGGAGCTCCTACAATGAGCAGTTCTTC. It codes for CASRGRGSSYNEQFF.

The chain combines TRBV30 with TRBJ1-3, with 9 bases that match TRBD1. CDR1 and CDR2 from the germline V gene are GTSNPN and SVGIG (reference sequence). The CDR3 sequence is 14 residues long. V lost 4 bases, J lost 4 bases, and 5 bases stayed unmatched. The CDR3 coding sequence is TGTGCCTGGAACAGGGGGCTTGCGGGAAACACCATATATTTT. It codes for CAWNRGLAGNTIYF.

The count of this clone is one. The chain links TRBV5-1 to TRBJ2-7; TRBD2 matches 9 bases. Germline assignment: CDR1 SGHRS and CDR2 YFSETQ. The CDR3 contains 15 residues. Trimming removed 2 bases from V and 0 bases from J; junction bases left unmatched: 3. In DNA form, the CDR3 reads TGCGCCAGCAGCTTCCTAGCGGGAAGCTCCTACGAGCAGTACTTC. Translation: CASSFLAGSSYEQYF. Full variable domain (missing parts from reference TRBV5-1 and TRBJ2-7): KAGVTQTPRYLIKTRGQQVTLSCSPISGHRSVSWYQQTPGQGLQFLFEYFSETQRNKGNFPGRFSGRQFSNSRSEMNVSTLELGDSALYLCASSFLAGSSYEQYFGPGTRLTVT.

CDR3 sequence (DNA): TGCAGCGTTGACAGGATGAACACTGAAGCTTTCTTT. Protein: CSVDRMNTEAFF. This chain connects TRBV29-1 to TRBJ1-1; D call uncertain. The CDR3 sequence is 12 residues long. V was trimmed by 3 bases and J by 0 bases, leaving 5 bases between them. Looked up from germline, CDR1 is SQVTM and CDR2 is ANQGSEA.

The V gene is TRBV6-5, the J gene TRBJ2-4; the match to TRBD1 covers 11 bases. Trimming took 4 bases from V and 13 from J; bases not matched to a gene: 9. Germline values: CDR1 MNHEY, CDR2 SVGAGI. This CDR3 contains 14 residues. The CDR3 DNA is TGTGCCAGCAGTTCCGTGCTGGACAGGGGGCCCCAGTACTTC. The encoded protein is CASSSVLDRGPQYF.

The rearrangement joins TRBV9 to TRBJ2-2; TRBD2 might be the D (6 bases). CDR1 and CDR2 (germline): SGDLS, YYNGEE. Between the trimmed V and J ends, which lost 4 bases and 2 bases, there was a span of 15 bases. CDR3 size: 16 residues. The CDR3 sequence is CASSPFPLANTGELFF. CDR3 in DNA: TGTGCCAGCAGCCCCTTTCCACTAGCAAACACCGGGGAGCTGTTTTTT.

The chain links TRBV4-1 to TRBJ2-7, with no clear D. Trimming took 2 bases from V and 6 from J, leaving 14 bases between them. Germline CDR1 is MGHRA and CDR2 is YSYEKL. The CDR3 sequence is 14 residues long. This CDR3 reads CASSQSSNPGEQYF. The CDR3 nucleotides are TGCGCCAGCAGCCAATCCTCAAACCCGGGCGAGCAGTACTTC.